The 30 T cell receptor beta chains given below trace back to one sample, sequenced in a study of control samples from healthy donors and cancer patients. Profiling relied on immunoSEQ multiplex PCR, and the TCRdb table lists in-frame clones only, not all of them. The repertoire holds roughly 94,000 clones, with approximately 84% as singletons. Sample: PBMCs. Receptors originate from a man aged 70-80 years with lung cancer.

The chain links TRBV28 to TRBJ1-6; D unresolved. CDR3 size: 12 residues. Germline CDR1 and CDR2: MDHEN and SYDVKM. Trimming removed 2 bases from V and 8 bases from J, with 4 bases in between. Written as DNA, the CDR3 is TGTGCCAGCAGTTTAGGGGATTCACCCCTCCACTTT. Residues: CASSLGDSPLHF.

V and J are TRBV6-5 and TRBJ2-1, with D perhaps being TRBD1 or TRBD2 (5 bases each). This CDR3 is 15 amino acids long. Germline V gene sequence: CDR1 MNHEY, CDR2 SVGAGI. The V end was cut by 7 bases, the J end by 4 bases, with 17 bases between. CDR3 sequence reads: CASTDPGRTYNEQFF. CDR3 bases: TGTGCCAGCACCGATCCGGGACGGACGTACAATGAGCAGTTCTTC.

V gene TRBV7-9 combines with J gene TRBJ1-2; 10 bases align to TRBD1. From germline, CDR1 is SEHNR and CDR2 FQNEAQ (reference sequence). The V and J ends lost 5 bases and 5 bases, in that order; junction bases with no gene match: 8. There are 15 residues in the CDR3. The CDR3 sequence: CASSLQTGGKYGYTF. In DNA, the CDR3 is TGTGCCAGCAGCCTCCAGACAGGGGGCAAATATGGCTACACCTTC.

Only a few counts were recorded for this clone. The gene calls are TRBV6-6 and TRBJ2-7, with a possible D match to TRBD1 (5 bases). The CDR3 extends over 17 amino acids. The V and J ends lost 5 bases and 1 base respectively, with 21 bases between them. Germline V gene data show CDR1 as MNHNY and CDR2 as SVGAGI (reference sequence). The CDR3 sequence: CASSPRAGPYLSYEQYF. DNA of the CDR3: TGTGCCAGCAGTCCCAGGGCCGGGCCGTATCTGTCCTACGAGCAGTACTTC.

The chain couples TRBV5-8 to TRBJ2-7; D gene uncertain. The CDR3 runs 14 residues. Germline V lookup: CDR1 SGHTS, CDR2 YDEGEE. Trimming removed 5 bases at V and 0 bases at J, with 12 bases between. The DNA for the CDR3 is TGTGCCAGCAGACCTTTGGGGATCTCCTACGAGCAGTACTTC. Protein: CASRPLGISYEQYF.

The rearrangement uses TRBV7-9 and TRBJ2-1; TRBD1 might be the D (6 bases). The CDR3 is 15 residues long. Trimming cost V 3 bases and J 0 bases, with 9 bases left between them. CDR1 SEHNR and CDR2 FQNEAQ come from the germline V gene (reference sequence). The CDR3 nucleotides are TGTGCCAGCAGCTTGGGCAGGGGCTCCTACAATGAGCAGTTCTTC. Protein: CASSLGRGSYNEQFF. The complete variable domain, with remaining parts taken from reference TRBV7-9 and TRBJ2-1, reads DTGVSQNPRHKITKRGQNVTFRCDPISEHNRLYWYRQTLGQGPEFLTYFQNEAQLEKSRLLSDRFSAERPKGSFSTLEIQRTEQGDSAMYLCASSLGRGSYNEQFFGPGTRLTVL.

The rearrangement links TRBV2 to TRBJ2-2, with 14 nucleotides matching TRBD2. The V and J ends lost 8 bases and 6 bases, in that order; junction bases with no gene match: 11. The CDR3 is 17 amino acids. Germline V gene sequence: CDR1 SNHLY, CDR2 FYNNEI. CDR3 region: CASLPGLAGAGAGELFF. In DNA, the CDR3 is TGTGCCAGCTTACCGGGACTAGCGGGGGCTGGGGCCGGGGAGCTGTTTTTT.

This clone has a handful of counts. This rearrangement joins TRBV29-1 to TRBJ2-7; 9 bases agree with TRBD1. The CDR3 spans 16 residues. Germline V lookup: CDR1 SQVTM, CDR2 ANQGSEA. With 4 bases clipped from V and 2 bases from J, the junction kept 12 bases outside the gene matches. DNA of the CDR3: TGCAGCGTTGTGGGGTCTCCGGACAGGGGAACCTACGAGCAGTACTTC. It encodes CSVVGSPDRGTYEQYF.

This clone has more than one count but fewer than ten. J is TRBJ2-5 and V is TRBV5-1, with D perhaps matching TRBD2 (7 bases). Looked up from germline, CDR1 is SGHRS and CDR2 is YFSETQ. Trimming removed 0 bases from V and 5 bases from J, with 14 bases in between. The CDR3 runs 15 residues. The CDR3 bases are TGCGCCAGCAGCTTGGCCCGGGGGGCAAAGGAGACCCAGTACTTC. Encoded protein: CASSLARGAKETQYF.

The CDR3 here is CASSPTSGGGREQFF. The CDR3 DNA reads TGTGCCAGCAGTCCGACTAGCGGGGGGGGACGGGAGCAGTTCTTC. The chain links TRBV2 to TRBJ2-1; 14 positions agree with TRBD2. The CDR3 sequence is 15 residues long. Germline trimming cut 5 bases from V and 10 bases from J; bases unmatched to any gene: 7. The germline V gene has CDR1 SNHLY and CDR2 FYNNEI.

The V gene is TRBV5-1, the J gene TRBJ1-4; D not certain. Germline V gene lookup returns CDR1 SGHRS and CDR2 YFSETQ. Trimming took off 0 bases at V and 7 bases at J, with 4 bases between the two ends. This CDR3 has 12 residues. The CDR3 sequence is CASSLGGEKLFF. The CDR3 region has the DNA TGCGCCAGCAGCTTGGGGGGTGAAAAACTGTTTTTT.

The genes are TRBV4-1 and TRBJ2-1, with 7 bases identical to TRBD2. The J segment lost 4 bases and the V segment lost 4 bases, leaving 7 bases of the junction unmatched. Germline loops: CDR1 MGHRA, CDR2 YSYEKL. CDR3 size: 15 residues. CDR3 bases: TGCGCCAGCAGCCCGGGAGGACGGCTATACAATGAGCAGTTCTTC. It codes for CASSPGGRLYNEQFF.

The genes are TRBV29-1 and TRBJ2-5, with TRBD1 as a possible D gene (5 bases). This CDR3 contains 13 residues. Germline V gene lookup returns CDR1 SQVTM and CDR2 ANQGSEA. V was clipped by 3 bases and J by 4 bases, with 12 bases between them. DNA for the CDR3: TGCAGCGTTGACAGGGCGTTAGGAGAGACCCAGTACTTC. This codes for CSVDRALGETQYF.

The J gene is TRBJ2-7, the V gene TRBV4-1; tentatively, D is TRBD1 (6 bases). The CDR3 has 15 residues. CDR1 is MGHRA and CDR2 is YSYEKL in the germline V gene. V dropped 1 base and J dropped 7 bases, with 17 bases sitting between them. The CDR3 nucleotides are TGCGCCAGCAGCCAAGGGGCAGGGGCGCCGCGTGAGCAGTACTTC. The encoded protein is CASSQGAGAPREQYF.

The V gene is TRBV19, the J gene TRBJ1-2; tentative D call: TRBD1 (6 bases). CDR1 and CDR2 (germline): LNHDA, SQIVND (reference sequence). V was trimmed by 0 bases and J by 5 bases, leaving 13 bases between them. This CDR3 contains 15 residues. Written as DNA, the CDR3 is TGTGCCAGTAGTATAGAGGAGACAGGAGATTATGGCTACACCTTC. Amino acids: CASSIEETGDYGYTF.

The gene calls are TRBV24-1 and TRBJ2-3; D is unresolved. Germline assignment: CDR1 KGHDR and CDR2 SFDVKD. This CDR3 comprises 13 residues. V was clipped by 3 bases and J by 6 bases, with 9 bases between them. CDR3 loop: CATSDPPLDTQYF. For the CDR3, the DNA is TGTGCCACCAGTGATCCTCCTTTGGATACGCAGTATTTT.

V and J are TRBV2 and TRBJ2-7; D is perhaps TRBD1 or TRBD2 (6 bases each). The V gene lost 7 bases and the J gene lost 2 bases, with 9 bases spanning the gap. Germline assignment: CDR1 SNHLY and CDR2 FYNNEI. There are 12 residues in the CDR3. The CDR3 region has the DNA TGTGCCAGCAAGGGGGGCCCCTACGAGCAGTACTTC. This translates into CASKGGPYEQYF.

The V call is TRBV10-2, the J call TRBJ2-1; 7 bases are shared with TRBD2. Looked up from germline, CDR1 is WSHSY and CDR2 is SAAADI. The CDR3 length is 14 residues. The trim removed 3 bases at V and 6 bases at J, leaving 5 bases unmatched. CDR3 coding DNA: TGCGCCAGCAGTGAAAGGGCTAGCGGCAATGAGCAGTTCTTC. Its translation: CASSERASGNEQFF.

The V and J genes are TRBV7-7 and TRBJ1-3; no definite D call. The CDR3 covers 18 residues. The V gene's germline CDR1 is SSHAT and CDR2 FNYEAQ (reference sequence). Deletions cut 4 bases from V and 0 bases from J, with 19 bases between. The CDR3 DNA is TGTGCCAGCAGCTACCAACTCAGACGGAGATACTCTGGAAACACCATATATTTT. This sequence encodes CASSYQLRRRYSGNTIYF.

This chain uses TRBV5-8 with TRBJ1-3, with D unclear. V shed 0 bases and J shed 9 bases, with 19 bases lying between them. The CDR3 covers 16 residues. CDR1 and CDR2 (germline): SGHTS, YDEGEE. The CDR3 protein is CASSLEGSFGSGTIYF. In nucleotides, the CDR3 is TGTGCCAGCAGCTTGGAGGGCAGCTTCGGAAGCGGCACCATATATTTT.

V usage is TRBV6-5 and J usage is TRBJ2-7; TRBD1 aligns across 9 bases. The germline V gene has CDR1 MNHEY and CDR2 SVGAGI. The CDR3 sequence is 16 residues long. The junction had 9 bases not matched to a gene; V was cut back by 4 bases and J by 2 bases. The CDR3 loop is CASSFTPGQGAYEQYF. The CDR3 DNA sequence: TGTGCCAGCAGTTTTACACCGGGACAGGGAGCCTACGAGCAGTACTTC.

The chain is built from TRBV28 and TRBJ1-1; D gene uncertain. The CDR3 sequence is 11 residues long. Looked up from germline, CDR1 is MDHEN and CDR2 is SYDVKM. V was trimmed by 2 bases and J by 11 bases, leaving 9 bases between them. The CDR3 sequence: CASSLTTAAFF. The CDR3 DNA is TGTGCCAGCAGTTTAACGACTGCCGCTTTCTTT.

The chain links TRBV20-1 to TRBJ1-1; D gene ambiguous. The V gene's germline CDR1 is DFQATT and CDR2 SNEGSKA (reference sequence). This CDR3 contains 11 residues. The V end was cut by 3 bases, the J end by 4 bases, with 6 bases between. For the CDR3, the DNA is TGCAGTGCTAGGGAATTCACTGAAGCTTTCTTT. It is translated as CSAREFTEAFF.

In its sample, this clone was seen once. The chain links TRBV10-3 to TRBJ1-1; 9 bases are a match to TRBD1. The V segment lost 6 bases and the J segment 1 base; nucleotides outside the gene matches: 3. Germline assignment: CDR1 ENHRY and CDR2 SYGVKD. The CDR3 is 14 residues long. The CDR3 loop reads CAIRETGGNTEAFF. CDR3 DNA sequence: TGTGCCATCAGGGAGACAGGGGGGAACACTGAAGCTTTCTTT.

This clone was detected only a few times. The chain carries TRBV4-3 and TRBJ2-7; D is ambiguous. V was trimmed by 0 bases and J by 3 bases, leaving 15 bases between them. Germline V lookup: CDR1 LGHNA, CDR2 YSLEER. The CDR3 has 16 residues. CDR3 loop: CASSQEWQKPYYEQYF. The DNA for the CDR3 is TGCGCCAGCAGCCAAGAATGGCAAAAGCCCTACTACGAGCAGTACTTC.

The chain links TRBV6-5 to TRBJ1-5, with 7 nucleotides matching TRBD1. This CDR3 comprises 13 residues. CDR1 is MNHEY and CDR2 is SVGAGI in the germline V gene. J was trimmed by 2 bases and V by 6 bases; bases with no gene match: 1. The CDR3: CASRGQGNQPQHF. The CDR3 nucleotides are TGTGCCAGCAGAGGACAGGGCAATCAGCCCCAGCATTTT.

CDR3 in amino acids: CAWRAARGYTF. The CDR3 coding sequence is TGTGCCTGGCGGGCGGCCAGAGGCTACACCTTC. The chain employs TRBV30 and TRBJ1-2; D is unclear. Germline V gene data show CDR1 as GTSNPN and CDR2 as SVGIG (reference sequence). The CDR3 runs to 11 residues. Trimming took 5 bases from V and 8 from J, leaving 12 bases between them.

J is TRBJ1-2 and V is TRBV5-4, with TRBD1 matching 8 bases. This CDR3 is 14 amino acids long. With V trimmed by 4 bases and J by 4 bases, 6 bases remained unmatched. CDR1 and CDR2 (germline): SGHNT, YYREEE (reference sequence). In DNA form, the CDR3 reads TGTGCCAGCAGCGAGGACAGGGCTATCTATGGCTACACCTTC. Its translation is CASSEDRAIYGYTF.

This clone was picked up one time. The chain carries TRBV6-5 and TRBJ2-2; D might be TRBD2 (6 bases). Germline CDR1 MNHEY, CDR2 SVGAGI. The CDR3 spans 14 residues. Trimming took off 11 bases at V and 11 bases at J, with 24 bases between the two ends. This chain's CDR3 is CASSYVGNTSELFF. CDR3 in DNA: TGTGCCTCTAGCTATGTAGGCAATACTAGCGAGCTGTTTTTT.

The rearrangement joins TRBV19 to TRBJ2-1; 12 nucleotides line up with TRBD2. The CDR3 is 19 residues long. Trimming at V came to 7 bases and at J to 8 bases, leaving 21 bases not matched to a gene. Germline CDR1 is LNHDA and CDR2 is SQIVND (reference sequence). CDR3 amino acids: CASTAPRASGGGSLDEQFF. DNA of the CDR3: TGTGCCAGTACCGCGCCAAGGGCTAGCGGGGGGGGGAGTCTGGATGAGCAGTTCTTC.